This entry concerns a single T cell receptor (beta chain). Its matching antigen is unknown. This record comes from a study of cytomegalovirus exposure and HLA in healthy donors. Study outcomes and limitations: When analyzed later, the rates of TCR association showed variation by HLA locus, with DRB1 the most and HLA-C the fewest. Across all donors, roughly uniform sequencing depth was an assumption of the presence/absence analyses.

Vbeta (60) and Jbeta (13) primers were used in the PCR. The assay was immunoSEQ multiplex PCR, and TCRdb's table has in-frame clones only and misses some. The sample holds some 120,000 clones, about 80% seen once. The sequenced material came from PBMCs. This receptor was obtained from a middle-aged man in good health and CMV-seronegative.

CDR3 nucleotide sequence: TGTGCCAGCAGCCACGACCTTTTAATCAGACGGACACACTATGGCTACACCTTC. This codes for CASSHDLLIRRTHYGYTF. This chain uses TRBV11-2 with TRBJ1-2; possibly TRBD1 for D (5 bases). This CDR3 comprises 18 residues. The V and J ends lost 5 bases and 3 bases respectively, with 25 bases between them. CDR1 and CDR2 (germline): SGHAT, FQNNGV.